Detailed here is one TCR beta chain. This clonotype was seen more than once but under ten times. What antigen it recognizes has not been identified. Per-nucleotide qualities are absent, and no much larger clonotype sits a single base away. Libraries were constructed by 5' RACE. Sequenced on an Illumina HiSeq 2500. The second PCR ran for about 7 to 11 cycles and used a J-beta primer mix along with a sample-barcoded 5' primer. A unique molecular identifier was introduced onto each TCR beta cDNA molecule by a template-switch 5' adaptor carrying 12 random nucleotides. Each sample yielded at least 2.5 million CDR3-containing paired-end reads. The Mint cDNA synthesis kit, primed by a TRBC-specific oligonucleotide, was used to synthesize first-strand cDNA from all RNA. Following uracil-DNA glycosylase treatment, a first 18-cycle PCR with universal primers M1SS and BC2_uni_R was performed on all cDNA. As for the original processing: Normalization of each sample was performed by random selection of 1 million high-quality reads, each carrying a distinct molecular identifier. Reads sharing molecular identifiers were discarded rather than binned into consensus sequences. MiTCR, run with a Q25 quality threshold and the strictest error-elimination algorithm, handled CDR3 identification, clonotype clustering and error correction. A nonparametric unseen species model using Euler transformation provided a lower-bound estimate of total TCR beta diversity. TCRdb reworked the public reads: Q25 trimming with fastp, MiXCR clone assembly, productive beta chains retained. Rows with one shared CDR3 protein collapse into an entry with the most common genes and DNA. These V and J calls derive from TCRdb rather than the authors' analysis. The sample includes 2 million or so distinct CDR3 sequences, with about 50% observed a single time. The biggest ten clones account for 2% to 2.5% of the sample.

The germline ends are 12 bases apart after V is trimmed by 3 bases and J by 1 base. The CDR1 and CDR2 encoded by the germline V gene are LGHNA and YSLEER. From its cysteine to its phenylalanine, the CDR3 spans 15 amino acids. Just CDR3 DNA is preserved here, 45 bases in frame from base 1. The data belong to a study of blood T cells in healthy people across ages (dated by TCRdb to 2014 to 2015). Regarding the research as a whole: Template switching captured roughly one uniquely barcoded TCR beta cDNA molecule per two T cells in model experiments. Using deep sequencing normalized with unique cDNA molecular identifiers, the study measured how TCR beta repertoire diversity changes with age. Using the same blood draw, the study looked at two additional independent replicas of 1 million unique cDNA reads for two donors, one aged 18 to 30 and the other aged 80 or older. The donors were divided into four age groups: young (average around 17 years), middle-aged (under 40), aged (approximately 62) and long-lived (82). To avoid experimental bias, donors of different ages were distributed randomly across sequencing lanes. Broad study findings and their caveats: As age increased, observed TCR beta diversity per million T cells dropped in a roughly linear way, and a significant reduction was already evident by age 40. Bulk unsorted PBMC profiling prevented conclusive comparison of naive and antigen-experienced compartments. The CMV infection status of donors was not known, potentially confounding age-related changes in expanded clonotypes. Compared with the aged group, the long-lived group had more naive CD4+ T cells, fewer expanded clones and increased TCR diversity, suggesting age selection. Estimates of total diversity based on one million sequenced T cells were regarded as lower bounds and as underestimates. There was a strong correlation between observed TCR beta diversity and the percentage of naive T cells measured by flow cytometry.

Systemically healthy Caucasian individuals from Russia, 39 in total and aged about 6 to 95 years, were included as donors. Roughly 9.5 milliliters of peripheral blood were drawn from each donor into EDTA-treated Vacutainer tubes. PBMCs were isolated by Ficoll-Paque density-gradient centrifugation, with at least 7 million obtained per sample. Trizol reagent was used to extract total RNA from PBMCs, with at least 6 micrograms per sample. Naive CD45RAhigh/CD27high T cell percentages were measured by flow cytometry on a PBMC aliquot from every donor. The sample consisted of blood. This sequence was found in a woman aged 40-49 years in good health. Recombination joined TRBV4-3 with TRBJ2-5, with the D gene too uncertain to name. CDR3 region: CASSQLGGPQETQYF. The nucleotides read TGCGCCAGCAGCCAGCTTGGCGGCCCCCAAGAGACCCAGTACTTC.